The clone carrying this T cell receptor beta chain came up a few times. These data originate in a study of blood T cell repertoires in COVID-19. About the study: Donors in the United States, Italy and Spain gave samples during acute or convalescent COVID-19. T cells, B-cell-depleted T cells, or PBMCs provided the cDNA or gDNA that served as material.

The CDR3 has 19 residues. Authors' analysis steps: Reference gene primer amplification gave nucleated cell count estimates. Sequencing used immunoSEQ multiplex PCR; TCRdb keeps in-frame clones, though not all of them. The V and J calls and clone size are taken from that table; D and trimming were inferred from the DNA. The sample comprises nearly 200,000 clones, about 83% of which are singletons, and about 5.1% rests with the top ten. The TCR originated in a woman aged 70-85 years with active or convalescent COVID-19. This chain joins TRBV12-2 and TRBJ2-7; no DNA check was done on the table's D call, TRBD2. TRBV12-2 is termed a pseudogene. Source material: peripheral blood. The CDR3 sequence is CASRQTGLASYAHSYEQYF. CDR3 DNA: TGTGCAAGTCGCCAAACCGGACTAGCGAGTTATGCCCACTCCTACGAGCAGTACTTC.